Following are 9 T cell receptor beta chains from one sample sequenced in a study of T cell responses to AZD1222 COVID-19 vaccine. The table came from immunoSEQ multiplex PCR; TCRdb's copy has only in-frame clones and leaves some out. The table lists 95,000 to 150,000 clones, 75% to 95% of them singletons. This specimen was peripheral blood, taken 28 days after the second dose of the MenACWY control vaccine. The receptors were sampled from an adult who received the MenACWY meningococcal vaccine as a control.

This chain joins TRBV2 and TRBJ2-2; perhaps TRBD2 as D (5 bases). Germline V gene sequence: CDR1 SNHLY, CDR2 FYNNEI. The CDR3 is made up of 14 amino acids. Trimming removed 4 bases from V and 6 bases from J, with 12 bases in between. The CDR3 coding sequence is TGTGCCAGCAGTGGAGGGCTAATTCCCGGGGAGCTGTTTTTT. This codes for CASSGGLIPGELFF.

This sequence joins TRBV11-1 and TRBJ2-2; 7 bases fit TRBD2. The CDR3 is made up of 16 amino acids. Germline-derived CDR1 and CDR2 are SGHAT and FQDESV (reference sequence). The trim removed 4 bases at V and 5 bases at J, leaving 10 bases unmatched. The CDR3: CASSSRGGAKTGELFF. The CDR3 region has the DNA TGTGCCAGCAGCTCCCGGGGAGGGGCTAAGACCGGGGAGCTGTTTTTT.

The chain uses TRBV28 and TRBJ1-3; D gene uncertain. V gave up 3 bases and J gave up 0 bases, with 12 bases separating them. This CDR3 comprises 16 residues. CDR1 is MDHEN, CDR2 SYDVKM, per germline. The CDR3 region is CASSFDGFFSGNTIYF. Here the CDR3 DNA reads TGTGCCAGCAGTTTCGACGGATTTTTCTCTGGAAACACCATATATTTT. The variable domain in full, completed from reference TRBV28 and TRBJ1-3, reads DVKVTQSSRYLVKRTGEKVFLECVQDMDHENMFWYRQDPGLGLRLIYFSYDVKMKEKGDIPEGYSVSREKKERFSLILESASTNQTSMYLCASSFDGFFSGNTIYFGEGSWLTVV.

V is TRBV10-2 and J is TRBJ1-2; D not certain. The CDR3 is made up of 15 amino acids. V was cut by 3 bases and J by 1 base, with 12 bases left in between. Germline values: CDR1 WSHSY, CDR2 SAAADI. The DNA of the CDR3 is TGCGCCAGCAGTGAATTGGGATTCGGTAACTATGGCTACACCTTC. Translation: CASSELGFGNYGYTF.

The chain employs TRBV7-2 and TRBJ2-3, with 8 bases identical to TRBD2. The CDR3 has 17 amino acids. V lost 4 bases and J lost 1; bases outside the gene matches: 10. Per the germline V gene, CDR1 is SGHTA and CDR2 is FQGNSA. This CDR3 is CASSSLPRRGGTDTQYF. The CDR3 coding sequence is TGTGCCAGCAGCTCCCTTCCCCGGCGGGGGGGCACAGATACGCAGTATTTT. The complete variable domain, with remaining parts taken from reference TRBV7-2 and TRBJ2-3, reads GAGVSQSPSNKVTEKGKDVELRCDPISGHTALYWYRQSLGQGLEFLIYFQGNSAPDKSGLPSDRFSAERTGGSVSTLTIQRTQQEDSAVYLCASSSLPRRGGTDTQYFGPGTRLTVL.

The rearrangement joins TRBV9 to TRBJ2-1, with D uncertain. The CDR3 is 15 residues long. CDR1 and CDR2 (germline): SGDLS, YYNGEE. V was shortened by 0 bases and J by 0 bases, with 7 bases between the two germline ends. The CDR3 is CASSVVSGSYNEQFF. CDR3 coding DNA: TGTGCCAGCAGCGTAGTTTCTGGCTCCTACAATGAGCAGTTCTTC.

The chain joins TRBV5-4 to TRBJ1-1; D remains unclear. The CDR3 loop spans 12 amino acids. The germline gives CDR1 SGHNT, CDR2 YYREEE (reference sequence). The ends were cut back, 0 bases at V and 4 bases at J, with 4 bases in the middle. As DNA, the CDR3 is TGTGCCAGCAGCTTGGGGGTCACTGAAGCTTTCTTT. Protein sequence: CASSLGVTEAFF.

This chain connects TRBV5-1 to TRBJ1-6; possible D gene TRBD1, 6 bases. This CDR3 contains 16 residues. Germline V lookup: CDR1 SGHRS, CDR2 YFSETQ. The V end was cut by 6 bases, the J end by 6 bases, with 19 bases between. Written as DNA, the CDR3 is TGCGCCAGCACCAGCGTGGGGGGCCTGAGTAATTCACCCCTCCACTTT. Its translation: CASTSVGGLSNSPLHF. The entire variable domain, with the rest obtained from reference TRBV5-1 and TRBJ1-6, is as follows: KAGVTQTPRYLIKTRGQQVTLSCSPISGHRSVSWYQQTPGQGLQFLFEYFSETQRNKGNFPGRFSGRQFSNSRSEMNVSTLELGDSALYLCASTSVGGLSNSPLHFGNGTRLTVT.

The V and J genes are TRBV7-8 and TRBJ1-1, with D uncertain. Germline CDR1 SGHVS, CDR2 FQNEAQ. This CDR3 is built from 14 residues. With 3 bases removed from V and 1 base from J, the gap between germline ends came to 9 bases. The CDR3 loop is CASSFATENTEAFF. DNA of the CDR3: TGTGCCAGCAGCTTCGCCACAGAGAACACTGAAGCTTTCTTT.